The clone carrying this TCR beta chain occurred a few times. The data derive from a study of blood T cell repertoires in COVID-19. In the study's own analysis: Using reference gene primer amplification, nucleated cell counts were estimated. Clones were read by immunoSEQ multiplex PCR, and TCRdb kept only the in-frame ones, dropping some. The V and J calls and the clone size are those of that table, but D and trimming were determined from the DNA. The sample has 45,000 or so clones, 87% seen once. Germline CDR1 is LNHDA and CDR2 is SQIVND (reference sequence). The V and J ends lost 10 bases and 1 base respectively, with 7 bases between them. The CDR3 is 11 residues long.

Sequencing was carried out using peripheral blood. The chain couples TRBV19 to TRBJ1-2, with D unresolved. This receptor was obtained from a woman at least 80 years old in a cohort sampled during active or convalescent COVID-19. The DNA for the CDR3 is TGTGCCACCGTTTTTAACTATGGCTACACCTTC. Its protein product is CATVFNYGYTF.